A selection of T cell receptor beta chains follows, all from one sample in a study of siplizumab effects on memory and regulatory T cells. Clones were read by immunoSEQ multiplex PCR, and TCRdb kept only the in-frame ones, dropping some. The data contain about 70,000 clones, around 90% of them singletons. Sequencing was carried out using Tregs sorted from blood. The source of these receptors is a human donor in good health. Each CDR3 is given with its conserved first and last residue. The D gene is left open where the match is weak. Only some rows state a clone size, as once, few, many or a class for expanded clones.

- TRBJ2-1 - TRBV6-4 CASTGTKGANEQFF TGTGCCAGCACCGGGACGAAAGGGGCCAATGAGCAGTTCTTC
- TRBJ2-3 - TRBV11-1 CASSPRSQTTRDTQYF TGTGCCAGCAGTCCAAGGTCGCAGACTACCCGAGATACGCAGTATTTT
- TRBJ2-2 - TRBV18 CASSPAGELFF TGTGCCAGCTCCCCGGCCGGGGAGCTGTTTTTT
- TRBJ2-5 TRBD1 TRBV15 CATSREGQAAFLQETQYF TGTGCCACCAGCAGAGAAGGACAGGCTGCATTCCTCCAAGAGACCCAGTACTTC
- TRBJ2-4 - TRBV5-1 CASSLDGGNIQYF TGCGCCAGCAGCTTGGATGGGGGGAACATTCAGTACTTC
- TRBJ2-2 - TRBV9 CASSLSVPTNTGELFF TGTGCCAGCAGTTTATCAGTCCCAACCAACACCGGGGAGCTGTTTTTT
- TRBJ2-1 - TRBV7-8 CASSLREYNEQFF TGTGCCAGCAGCTTAAGGGAGTACAATGAGCAGTTCTTC
- TRBJ2-1 TRBD2 TRBV7-8 CASSSATSLLFSSYNEQFF TGTGCCAGCAGCTCCGCGACTAGCCTCCTTTTCAGCTCCTACAATGAGCAGTTCTTC
- TRBJ2-7 TRBD2 TRBV19 CASSERRGRYEQYF TGTGCCAGTAGTGAACGCCGCGGGAGGTACGAGCAGTACTTC
- TRBJ2-7 - TRBV5-1 CASSLGLLPYEQYF TGCGCCAGCAGCTTGGGACTTCTCCCATACGAGCAGTACTTC
few TRBJ1-1 TRBD1 TRBV18 CASSPVTGQGALNTEAFF TGTGCCAGCTCACCAGTCACCGGACAGGGGGCTTTGAACACTGAAGCTTTCTTT
- TRBJ2-7 - TRBV5-6 CASSLVLAEQYF TGTGCCAGCAGCTTGGTTCTAGCGGAGCAGTACTTC
few TRBJ2-3 - TRBV2 CASSMRAIAQYF TGTGCCAGCAGTATGAGGGCGATCGCGCAGTATTTT
- TRBJ1-2 - TRBV5-1 CASSSSILTGGYGYTF TGCGCCAGCAGCTCTTCAATCTTGACAGGCGGGTATGGCTACACCTTC
- TRBJ1-6 - TRBV10-3 CAISGGDSPLHF TGTGCCATCAGTGGGGGGGATTCACCCCTCCACTTT
- TRBJ2-3 - TRBV6-1 CASTLGGRGDTQYF TGTGCCAGCACTCTGGGGGGGCGAGGAGATACGCAGTATTTT
- TRBJ2-1 - TRBV29-1 CSVDLIPEQFF TGCAGCGTTGACCTTATTCCGGAGCAGTTCTTC
- TRBJ2-1 - TRBV5-4 CASSSYNEQFF TGTGCCAGCAGCTCCTACAATGAGCAGTTCTTC
- TRBJ2-2 - TRBV11-2 CASSPYYTGELFF TGTGCCAGCAGCCCATACTACACCGGGGAGCTGTTTTTT
- TRBJ1-1 - TRBV18 CASSPPPGTNTEAFF TGTGCCAGCTCACCACCCCCAGGGACAAACACTGAAGCTTTCTTT
- TRBJ2-2 - TRBV7-9 CASSPEVPGELFF TGTGCCAGCAGCCCAGAGGTTCCCGGGGAGCTGTTTTTT
- TRBJ2-1 - TRBV30 CAWSVSVSSYNEQFF TGTGCCTGGAGTGTTTCCGTGAGCTCCTACAATGAGCAGTTCTTC